Following are 27 T cell receptor beta chains from one sample sequenced in a study of T cell responses to AZD1222 COVID-19 vaccine. This table comes from immunoSEQ multiplex PCR, and its TCRdb copy is limited to in-frame clones, with some not included. The table shows about 83,000 clones, with approximately 85% occurring only once. This specimen consisted of peripheral blood, obtained 28 days after the second AZD1222 dose. Every receptor here comes from an adult who received the AZD1222 COVID-19 vaccine.

The chain is built from TRBV19 and TRBJ1-4, with TRBD1 matching 11 bases. CDR3 size: 15 residues. The junction had 13 bases not matched to a gene; V was cut back by 8 bases and J by 11 bases. The germline V gene encodes CDR1 LNHDA and CDR2 SQIVND (reference sequence). This CDR3 reads CASVYGGQGAHKLFF. The CDR3 DNA reads TGTGCCAGTGTCTATGGAGGACAGGGGGCACATAAACTGTTTTTT.

The genes are TRBV7-2 and TRBJ2-5; D possibly matches TRBD1 or TRBD2 (5 bases each). The CDR3 loop spans 15 amino acids. Trimming shortened V by 1 base and J by 1 base, and 10 bases separated the two germline ends. Germline CDR1 is SGHTA and CDR2 is FQGNSA. The CDR3 is CASSLGGVLQETQYF. In DNA, the CDR3 is TGTGCCAGCAGCTTAGGAGGGGTACTCCAAGAGACCCAGTACTTC.

This clone was found a few times. V gene TRBV7-2 combines with J gene TRBJ1-2, with 7 bases matching TRBD1. The CDR3 consists of 15 residues. Germline V gives CDR1 SGHTA, CDR2 FQGNSA. The V segment lost 3 bases and the J segment 2 bases; nucleotides outside the gene matches: 6. The CDR3 reads CASSFEQGPNYGYTF. CDR3 nucleotide sequence: TGTGCCAGCAGCTTCGAACAGGGGCCCAACTATGGCTACACCTTC.

The CDR3 here is CASSQDERFGELFF. The CDR3 coding sequence is TGCGCCAGCAGCCAAGATGAAAGGTTCGGGGAGCTGTTTTTT. V and J are TRBV4-3 and TRBJ2-2; D is unresolved. CDR1 LGHNA and CDR2 YSLEER come from the germline V gene. V lost 0 bases and J 7 bases, leaving 9 bases between the germline ends. The CDR3 loop spans 14 amino acids.

V is TRBV5-1 and J is TRBJ1-2, with TRBD1 as a possible D gene (5 bases). There are 14 residues in the CDR3. With 0 bases removed from V and 4 bases from J, the gap between germline ends came to 10 bases. The germline V gene has CDR1 SGHRS and CDR2 YFSETQ. The CDR3 coding sequence is TGCGCCAGCAGCTTGGGACAGTCAAGCTATGGCTACACCTTC. It yields the protein CASSLGQSSYGYTF.

CDR3 nucleotide sequence: TGTGCCAGCAGTTACGAGGGGGGCCGTCAGCCCCAGCATTTT. Its protein is CASSYEGGRQPQHF. The chain carries TRBV6-2 or TRBV6-3 and TRBJ1-5; TRBD1 might be the D (6 bases). The CDR3 totals 14 residues. Trimming stripped 2 bases from V and 6 bases from J, with 11 bases between. Germline lookup yields CDR1 MNHEY and CDR2 SVGEGT.

The rearrangement joins TRBV2 to TRBJ2-3; D gene ambiguous. The CDR3 has 14 residues. V lost 5 bases and J 0 bases, leaving 9 bases between the germline ends. Germline V gene data show CDR1 as SNHLY and CDR2 as FYNNEI. The chain's CDR3 is CASSSVTSTDTQYF. CDR3 nucleotides: TGTGCCAGCAGTAGCGTCACTAGCACAGATACGCAGTATTTT. Using reference TRBV2 and TRBJ2-3 for the parts outside the CDR3, the full variable domain is EPEVTQTPSHQVTQMGQEVILRCVPISNHLYFYWYRQILGQKVEFLVSFYNNEISEKSEIFDDQFSVERPDGSNFTLKIRSTKLEDSAMYFCASSSVTSTDTQYFGPGTRLTVL.

The chain combines TRBV6-5 with TRBJ1-4; D uncertain. Germline values: CDR1 MNHEY, CDR2 SVGAGI. V was clipped by 2 bases and J by 5 bases, with 9 bases between them. This CDR3 has 14 residues. CDR3 in DNA: TGTGCCAGCAGTTACGGCCAGGAAAATGAAAAACTGTTTTTT. Amino acids: CASSYGQENEKLFF.

This chain uses TRBV30 with TRBJ2-2; TRBD2 aligns across 7 bases. The V and J ends lost 5 bases and 4 bases, in that order; junction bases with no gene match: 4. Germline V gene data show CDR1 as GTSNPN and CDR2 as SVGIG (reference sequence). This CDR3 comprises 13 residues. The CDR3 is CAWGTGGTGELFF. The CDR3 region has the DNA TGTGCCTGGGGAACGGGGGGCACCGGGGAGCTGTTTTTT.

The chain couples TRBV18 to TRBJ1-4; 11 bases fit TRBD1. The V and J ends lost 4 bases and 8 bases, in that order; junction bases with no gene match: 9. Germline CDR1 KGHSH, CDR2 LQKENI. CDR3 length: 16 amino acids. The CDR3 nucleotides read TGTGCCAGCTCACAAAAAGGACAGGGGGCGGGAGAAAAACTGTTTTTT. It yields the protein CASSQKGQGAGEKLFF.

This chain links TRBV28 with TRBJ1-2, with 9 bases identical to TRBD1. Germline V CDR1 and CDR2: MDHEN, SYDVKM. V shed 3 bases, J shed 8 bases, and the junction held 4 bases outside the gene matches. CDR3 length: 13 residues. This chain's CDR3 is CASSLGQGLGYTF. For the CDR3, the DNA is TGTGCCAGCAGTTTGGGACAGGGCCTAGGCTACACCTTC.

V usage is TRBV15 and J usage is TRBJ1-4; D ambiguous. V dropped 3 bases and J dropped 2 bases, with 7 bases sitting between them. The CDR3 consists of 14 residues. In germline, CDR1 is LNHNV, CDR2 YYDKDF (reference sequence). The chain's CDR3 is CATSRTNTNEKLFF. The CDR3 region has the DNA TGTGCCACCAGCAGGACAAACACTAATGAAAAACTGTTTTTT.

The chain links TRBV7-2 to TRBJ1-2, with D unclear. Trimming shortened V by 4 bases and J by 6 bases, and 15 bases separated the two germline ends. The CDR3 has 14 amino acids. Germline CDR1 reads SGHTA; CDR2 reads FQGNSA. CDR3 sequence reads: CASSSIGPWDGYTF. The CDR3 region has the DNA TGTGCCAGCAGCTCAATCGGGCCCTGGGATGGCTACACCTTC.

This sequence joins TRBV28 and TRBJ2-3; 7 bases are a match to TRBD1. Germline assignment: CDR1 MDHEN and CDR2 SYDVKM. The length of the CDR3 is 14 residues. The V and J ends lost 3 bases and 5 bases, in that order; junction bases with no gene match: 5. CDR3 nucleotide sequence: TGTGCCAGCAGTTTCGAGGGGGCGGTAGATACGCAGTATTTT. Its translation is CASSFEGAVDTQYF.

The chain carries TRBV29-1 and TRBJ2-3; 8 positions match TRBD1. The V gene end was trimmed by 6 bases and the J gene end by 3 bases; junction bases not matched to a gene: 11. The CDR3 has 15 residues. Germline V lookup: CDR1 SQVTM, CDR2 ANQGSEA. The CDR3 here is CSVDWTGFRTDTQYF. The CDR3 DNA follows: TGCAGCGTCGATTGGACAGGGTTTCGGACAGATACGCAGTATTTT.

CDR3 sequence: CASSNRGQLNTEAFF. For the CDR3, the DNA is TGTGCCAGCAGTAACAGGGGACAGTTGAACACTGAAGCTTTCTTT. V is TRBV6-2 or TRBV6-3 and J is TRBJ1-1; 7 bases are a match to TRBD1. The germline gives CDR1 MNHEY, CDR2 SVGEGT. CDR3 length equals 15 residues. Losses at the gene ends were 5 bases for V and 0 bases for J; bases not matched to a gene: 6.

The chain uses TRBV24-1 and TRBJ2-3, with D perhaps matching TRBD2 (6 bases). Germline values: CDR1 KGHDR, CDR2 SFDVKD. V was clipped by 6 bases and J by 5 bases, with 8 bases between them. The CDR3 consists of 12 residues. DNA for the CDR3: TGTGCCACCAGTCGGGGAGGAGATACGCAGTATTTT. Encoded protein: CATSRGGDTQYF.

The gene calls are TRBV9 and TRBJ2-1; TRBD2 matches 9 bases. V was pared by 3 bases and J by 8 bases, with 9 bases of the junction left unmatched. The CDR3 is 15 amino acids. Looked up from germline, CDR1 is SGDLS and CDR2 is YYNGEE. CDR3 sequence: CASSALTSGNDEQFF. The CDR3, as DNA: TGTGCCAGCAGCGCCTTGACTAGCGGAAACGATGAGCAGTTCTTC.

In its sample, this clone was seen a few times. The genes are TRBV5-1 and TRBJ2-7, with 8 nucleotides matching TRBD2. Looked up from germline, CDR1 is SGHRS and CDR2 is YFSETQ. The junction had 7 bases not matched to a gene; V was cut back by 3 bases and J by 2 bases. The CDR3 has 15 amino acids. The DNA of the CDR3 is TGCGCCAGCAGCTCTGATAGCGGGAACACCTACGAGCAGTACTTC. Residues: CASSSDSGNTYEQYF.

The chain is built from TRBV9 and TRBJ1-4; TRBD1 aligns across 8 bases. The CDR3 is 16 amino acids. J was trimmed by 8 bases and V by 3 bases; bases with no gene match: 12. Germline V gives CDR1 SGDLS, CDR2 YYNGEE. The CDR3 spells CASSAMGQGAEEKLFF. In DNA form, the CDR3 reads TGTGCCAGCAGCGCGATGGGGCAGGGGGCGGAAGAAAAACTGTTTTTT.

The genes are TRBV11-3 and TRBJ2-1, with 8 bases aligning to TRBD2. V dropped 5 bases and J dropped 0; count of bases not matched to a gene: 9. The germline gives CDR1 SGHNT, CDR2 YENEEA. This CDR3 is built from 17 residues. The CDR3 bases are TGTGCCAGCAGCGCGAGCGGGAGCTTCCCCTCCTACAATGAGCAGTTCTTC. Protein sequence: CASSASGSFPSYNEQFF.

This clone appeared a few times. The chain links TRBV7-8 to TRBJ1-2; D gene ambiguous. The CDR3 consists of 13 residues. The V gene's germline CDR1 is SGHVS and CDR2 FQNEAQ. V lost 0 bases, J lost 10 bases, and 12 bases lay in between. The CDR3 sequence: CASSLAGGLLYTF. The CDR3 DNA is TGTGCCAGCAGCTTAGCCGGAGGACTTCTCTACACCTTC.

This rearrangement joins TRBV4-2 to TRBJ2-7, with D perhaps given as TRBD1 or TRBD2 (5 bases each). Germline V gives CDR1 LGHNA, CDR2 YNFKEQ. The CDR3 runs to 14 residues. V was trimmed by 11 bases and J by 0 bases, leaving 17 bases between them. Written as DNA, the CDR3 is TGTGCCGCTTCCGGGACGCCGAGCTCCTACGAGCAGTACTTC. Translated: CAASGTPSSYEQYF.

V is TRBV2 and J is TRBJ2-2; weak D call: TRBD1 (6 bases). Trimming took off 8 bases at V and 0 bases at J, with 13 bases between the two ends. Germline V lookup: CDR1 SNHLY, CDR2 FYNNEI. The CDR3 contains 15 residues. The CDR3 here is CASRDWDTNTGELFF. The DNA for the CDR3 is TGTGCCAGCCGAGATTGGGACACGAACACCGGGGAGCTGTTTTTT.

The chain has TRBV28 and TRBJ1-5; 11 bases are a match to TRBD1. This CDR3 region has 17 residues. In germline, CDR1 is MDHEN, CDR2 SYDVKM. Trimming took 4 bases from V and 2 from J; bases not matched to a gene: 7. CDR3 sequence reads: CASSSPWTGGGNQPQHF. The CDR3 nucleotides read TGTGCCAGCAGTTCCCCCTGGACAGGGGGCGGCAATCAGCCCCAGCATTTT.

The V and J genes are TRBV6-5 and TRBJ2-2; 7 bases are shared with TRBD1. Trimming took 8 bases from V and 4 from J; bases not matched to a gene: 7. CDR1 is MNHEY and CDR2 is SVGAGI in the germline V gene. The CDR3 runs to 14 residues. The CDR3 DNA sequence: TGTGCCAGCGGAAAGGGGGCCAGCACCGGGGAGCTGTTTTTT. This sequence encodes CASGKGASTGELFF.

The chain employs TRBV3-1 (or the pseudogene TRBV3-2) and TRBJ1-4; no firm D call. The ends were cut back, 4 bases at V and 8 bases at J, with 8 bases in the middle. The germline V gene has CDR1 LGHDT and CDR2 YNNKEL (reference sequence). This CDR3 spans 12 amino acids. CDR3 sequence (DNA): TGTGCCAGCAGCCCATCCGCGGAAAAACTGTTTTTT. It codes for CASSPSAEKLFF.